What follows describes a single T cell receptor beta chain. How the authors handled the data: The assay estimated nucleated cells by amplifying reference gene primers. Clones were sequenced by immunoSEQ multiplex PCR, and TCRdb holds only the in-frame ones, with some missing. From that table come the V and J calls and clone size; the DNA was used to work out D and trimming. The sample carries about 110,000 clones, 70% to 80% recorded once. This specimen comes from a study of blood T cell repertoires in COVID-19. Study-level information: The samples span acute and convalescent COVID-19 from the United States, Italy and Spain. T cells, B-cell-depleted T cells, or PBMCs provided the cDNA or gDNA that served as material.

Trimming at V came to 6 bases and at J to 7 bases, leaving 4 bases not matched to a gene. This CDR3 has 13 residues. The germline V gene encodes CDR1 MNHEY and CDR2 SVGAGI. Source material: peripheral blood. The receptor's source is a man in his sixties or seventies with active or convalescent COVID-19. The rearrangement uses TRBV6-5 and TRBJ1-2; TRBD1 agrees at 11 bases. DNA for the CDR3: TGTGCCAGCAGGGCCGGGACAGGGGGTGGCTACACCTTC. As protein: CASRAGTGGGYTF.